These 9 T cell receptor beta chains originate from one sample sequenced in a study of CD8+CD57+ T cells in acquired aplastic anemia (dated 2018 in TCRdb). For sequencing, an Illumina HiSeq 2000 was employed. Genomic DNA served as template for TCR beta VDJ combination and CDR3 sequence profiling. The public reads were run again by TCRdb, first through fastp at Q25 and then through MiXCR, and only productive beta chains were kept. For every CDR3 protein sequence, its rows merge into one entry that carries the most common genes and DNA. Recorded for this sample are under 200,000 distinct CDR3 sequences; around 75% of them occurred a single time. The top ten hold 40% to 60% of the sample. The patients picked for sequencing were ones in whom flow cytometry had shown an expansion of CD8+CD57+ cells. Material: sorted CD4+, CD8+, or CD8+CD57+ T cells (not recorded which) from PBMCs. These receptors all come from a human donor with aplastic anemia.

This clonotype was counted once. The genes are TRBV10-3 and TRBJ2-3; D is ambiguous. Germline CDR1 ENHRY, CDR2 SYGVKD. This CDR3 spans 15 amino acids. The V end was cut by 6 bases, the J end by 4 bases, with 17 bases between. CDR3 loop: CAIRTDGFSPDTQYF. CDR3 DNA sequence: TGTGCCATCAGGACGGACGGTTTTTCCCCAGATACGCAGTATTTT.

The V and J genes are TRBV5-1 and TRBJ1-1, with a possible D match to TRBD1 (6 bases). The CDR3 consists of 16 residues. The V and J ends lost 4 bases and 1 base respectively, with 17 bases between them. Germline CDR1 SGHRS, CDR2 YFSETQ. As DNA, the CDR3 is TGCGCCAGCAGCCCCAAACCCGGGACAACGAACACTGAAGCTTTCTTT. Its protein is CASSPKPGTTNTEAFF.

This clonotype showed up just a few times. The V call is TRBV6-4, the J call TRBJ2-6; a possible D gene is TRBD1 (5 bases). V was pared by 2 bases and J by 0 bases, with 11 bases between. This CDR3 is built from 17 residues. CDR1 MRHNA and CDR2 SNTAGT come from the germline V gene. The CDR3 protein is CASSDGTGGSGANVLTF. The CDR3 coding sequence is TGTGCCAGCAGTGACGGTACAGGCGGCTCTGGGGCCAACGTCCTGACTTTC.

The chain links TRBV7-9 to TRBJ2-1, with a tentative D call TRBD2 (7 bases). Germline values: CDR1 SEHNR, CDR2 FQNEAQ (reference sequence). The V gene lost 5 bases and the J gene lost 9 bases, with 14 bases spanning the gap. The CDR3 totals 13 residues. This chain's CDR3 is CASSQGEGGEQFF. CDR3 nucleotide sequence: TGTGCCAGCAGCCAAGGGGAGGGGGGTGAGCAGTTCTTC.

J is TRBJ1-1 and V is TRBV29-1; the D is unclear. V was shortened by 5 bases and J by 8 bases, with 12 bases between the two germline ends. The germline V gene has CDR1 SQVTM and CDR2 ANQGSEA. This CDR3 contains 11 residues. CDR3 in DNA: TGCAGCGTTAGCCCATCGTGGGAAGCTTTCTTT. Protein product: CSVSPSWEAFF.

This clonotype was counted between two and nine times. The V call is TRBV24-1, the J call TRBJ2-2; no definite D call. Trimming removed 3 bases at V and 4 bases at J, with 5 bases between. The length of the CDR3 is 13 residues. Germline V gene lookup returns CDR1 KGHDR and CDR2 SFDVKD. The CDR3 spells CATSDRTTGELFF. In nucleotides, the CDR3 is TGTGCCACCAGTGATAGGACCACCGGGGAGCTGTTTTTT.

In the case of this clonotype: The junction does not match germline at one end; this may be a read error. This chain connects TRBV7-7 to TRBJ2-7; D perhaps matches TRBD2 (6 bases). Germline V gene lookup returns CDR1 SSHAT and CDR2 FNYEAQ (reference sequence). This CDR3 region has 17 residues. CDR3 protein: CASSLATRGTYSYEQYF. CDR3 nucleotides: TGTGCTAGCAGCTTAGCCACCCGGGGGACCTACTCCTACGAGCAGTACTTC. Based on the CDR3 plus reference TRBV7-7 and TRBJ2-7, the full variable domain is GAGVSQSPRYKVTKRGQDVTLRCDPISSHATLYWYQQALGQGPEFLTYFNYEAQPDKSGLPSDRFSAERPEGSISTLTIQRTEQRDSAMYRCASSLATRGTYSYEQYFGPGTRLTVT.

This clonotype was counted at least ten times. V is TRBV12-3 or TRBV12-4 and J is TRBJ1-1; no clear D gene. V dropped 6 bases and J dropped 7 bases, with 15 bases sitting between them. CDR3 size: 13 residues. This chain's CDR3 is CASRLAAQSEAFF. The DNA for the CDR3 is TGTGCCAGCAGGCTAGCGGCACAGAGTGAAGCTTTCTTT.

This sequence joins TRBV20-1 and TRBJ2-7, with D possibly being TRBD1 (5 bases). From germline, CDR1 is DFQATT and CDR2 SNEGSKA (reference sequence). V was cut by 0 bases and J by 5 bases, with 14 bases left in between. The CDR3 spans 14 residues. The CDR3 DNA reads TGCAGTGCTAGAGAGGGGCAGGGTAGCCACGAGCAGTACTTC. It yields the protein CSAREGQGSHEQYF.